This is a list of T cell receptor beta chains from one sample in a study of control samples from healthy donors and cancer patients. Clones were sequenced by immunoSEQ multiplex PCR, and TCRdb holds only the in-frame ones, with some missing. In the table there are roughly 84,000 clones, approximately 90% of which are singletons. Source material: blood. The receptors were gathered from a man aged 45-65 years in good health. Both conserved end residues are part of each CDR3. The D gene is left open where the match is weak. Size is stated for part of the rows, as once, few or many counts, or as a class when the clone is expanded.

d_gene,abundance,j_gene,v_gene,CDR3nt,CDR3aa
.,.,TRBJ1-3,TRBV12-3/TRBV12-4,TGTGCCAGCAGTTGGGGGTCTGGAAACACCATATATTTT,CASSWGSGNTIYF
TRBD1,.,TRBJ1-1,TRBV9,TGTGCCAGCAGCGTAGCAGGGGGATTGAACACTGAAGCTTTCTTT,CASSVAGGLNTEAFF
TRBD2,.,TRBJ2-3,TRBV9,TGTGCCAGCGGGCGGGGGAACACAGATACGCAGTATTTT,CASGRGNTDTQYF
.,.,TRBJ1-5,TRBV3-1/TRBV3-2,TGTGCCAGCAGCCAAGGGGGTAGGGTGCGCCAGCCCCAGCATTTT,CASSQGGRVRQPQHF
.,.,TRBJ1-2,TRBV30,TGTGCCTGGAGTGCGGGGCCTCCCTATGGCTACACCTTC,CAWSAGPPYGYTF
.,few,TRBJ1-4,TRBV5-4,TGTGCCAGCAACGATTCTCCACCGGGACGGCCCGCTGAAAAACTGTTTTTT,CASNDSPPGRPAEKLFF
.,.,TRBJ1-2,TRBV5-1,TGCGCCAGCAGCCCTCTTCGGCAGGGAGAAGGCTACACCTTC,CASSPLRQGEGYTF
TRBD1,.,TRBJ2-2,TRBV7-9,TGTGCCAGCAGACCGACAGGGGGCAACACCGGGGAGCTGTTTTTT,CASRPTGGNTGELFF
.,once,TRBJ2-1,TRBV5-1,TGCGCCAGCAGCTCGGGACCCGGGGGTACTGAGCAGTTCTTC,CASSSGPGGTEQFF
TRBD1,.,TRBJ2-7,TRBV18,TGTGCCAGCTCACCGGGACAGGGGTTTGGGGATTCCTACGAGCAGTACTTC,CASSPGQGFGDSYEQYF
TRBD2,.,TRBJ2-5,TRBV7-9,TGTGCCAGCAGCCCTAGCGGGGGCTCCCAAGAGACCCAGTACTTC,CASSPSGGSQETQYF
.,.,TRBJ1-1,TRBV30,TGTGCCTGGAGTTCCCCAGACTGGTACACTGAAGCTTTCTTT,CAWSSPDWYTEAFF
.,once,TRBJ2-5,TRBV9,TGTGCCAGCAGCGTAGGGGCAGGGAGACAAGAGACCCAGTACTTC,CASSVGAGRQETQYF
.,.,TRBJ2-3,TRBV4-1,TGCGCCAGCAGCCTAGAACCACGCACAGATACGCAGTATTTT,CASSLEPRTDTQYF
TRBD2,.,TRBJ2-2,TRBV5-1,TGCGCCAGCAGCTACTCCGGACTAGCGGGGGGTGGCGGGGAGCTGTTTTTT,CASSYSGLAGGGGELFF
TRBD1,once,TRBJ2-1,TRBV6-9,TGTGCCAGAACCGGGACAGTTGTGGATGAGCAGTTCTTC,CARTGTVVDEQFF
TRBD1,.,TRBJ2-5,TRBV5-6,TGTGCCAGCGGCCCCGGACAGGTTGTAGGGGAGACCCAGTACTTC,CASGPGQVVGETQYF
.,.,TRBJ1-2,TRBV18,TGTGCCAGCTCACCTTTCGATATTAACTATGGCTACACCTTC,CASSPFDINYGYTF
.,.,TRBJ2-4,TRBV24-1,TGTGCCACCAGTGATCAAGTGAACATTCAGTACTTC,CATSDQVNIQYF
TRBD1,.,TRBJ1-5,TRBV2,TGTGCCAGCGTCGAGACAGGGGGCTTTCAGCCCCAGCATTTT,CASVETGGFQPQHF
.,.,TRBJ2-3,TRBV5-4,TGTGCCAGCAGCCTGACTTTCCACGGTACTACGCAGTATTTT,CASSLTFHGTTQYF
.,.,TRBJ2-2,TRBV15,TGTGCCACCAGCAGGAGGGCGAGGGGCGCTGGCGGGGAGCTGTTTTTT,CATSRRARGAGGELFF
.,.,TRBJ1-1,TRBV18,TGTGCCAGCTCATCCGGACTCTCGAACACTGAAGCTTTCTTT,CASSSGLSNTEAFF
.,.,TRBJ2-5,TRBV7-2,TGTGCCAGCAGCCCTACCGGAACCTCGGGAGAGACCCAGTACTTC,CASSPTGTSGETQYF
.,once,TRBJ2-7,TRBV19,TGTGCCAGTAGTATACTTGGCAGCTCCTACGAGCAGTACTTC,CASSILGSSYEQYF
.,.,TRBJ2-1,TRBV7-2,TGTGCCAGCAGCTTACGAGGGCTTGAGCAGTTCTTC,CASSLRGLEQFF
.,.,TRBJ2-2,TRBV6-5,TGTGCCAGCAGTCGACCCGGGACCCGTACCGGGGAGCTGTTTTTT,CASSRPGTRTGELFF
.,.,TRBJ1-1,TRBV19,TGTGCCAGTAGTATACTCGCCCTAAACATGGGCACTGAAGCTTTCTTT,CASSILALNMGTEAFF
.,.,TRBJ1-1,TRBV19,TGTGCCAGTAGTCAAGGGGGGGCTGATACTGAAGCTTTCTTT,CASSQGGADTEAFF
.,once,TRBJ1-1,TRBV6-6,TGTGCCAGCAGTTACCTGCCAGGGGCGGGCGCTGAAGCTTTCTTT,CASSYLPGAGAEAFF
.,.,TRBJ1-4,TRBV12-5,TGTGCTAGTGGGCCAGCATCAGATGAAAAACTGTTTTTT,CASGPASDEKLFF
TRBD1,.,TRBJ1-2,TRBV7-8,TGTGCCAGCAGCCGGACAGGGGATAACTATGGCTACACCTTC,CASSRTGDNYGYTF
TRBD2,.,TRBJ2-3,TRBV7-8,TGTGCCAGCAGCTCCCTAGCGGGGGGGAGCACAGATACGCAGTATTTT,CASSSLAGGSTDTQYF
.,.,TRBJ2-3,TRBV2,TGTGCCAGCACCGAGGGGTACACAGATACGCAGTATTTT,CASTEGYTDTQYF
TRBD1,.,TRBJ2-3,TRBV29-1,TGCAGCGCCCGAGGGACAGCTGGCGGCACAGATACGCAGTATTTT,CSARGTAGGTDTQYF
TRBD1,.,TRBJ1-4,TRBV12-5,TGTGCTAGTGGTAAAGGACAGGGGACTAAGGAAAAGCTGTTTTTT,CASGKGQGTKEKLFF
TRBD1,.,TRBJ2-4,TRBV15,TGTGCCACCAGCGAACAGGGGGCTTCGGGCAAAAACATTCAGTACTTC,CATSEQGASGKNIQYF
.,.,TRBJ1-5,TRBV6-6,TGTGCCAGCAGTTCAGGGTCCCAGCCCCAGCATTTT,CASSSGSQPQHF
.,.,TRBJ1-4,TRBV3-1/TRBV3-2,TGTGCCAGCAGCCCGACGCGATCCAATGAAAAACTGTTTTTT,CASSPTRSNEKLFF
.,.,TRBJ2-7,TRBV5-4,TGTGCCAGCAGCCCAGGACAAGGAGATGCCTACGAGCAGTACTTC,CASSPGQGDAYEQYF
.,.,TRBJ1-2,TRBV5-4,TGTGCCAGCAGCTCCTCCCTCGGGCAGGGGCGCTATGGCTACACCTTC,CASSSSLGQGRYGYTF
.,.,TRBJ1-1,TRBV3-1/TRBV3-2,TGTGCCAGCAGCCCCAGCGGGGGGCGGACAACTGAAGCTTTCTTT,CASSPSGGRTTEAFF
TRBD1,.,TRBJ2-7,TRBV4-1,TGCGCCAGCAGCCAAGCGGGGACAGAATTGGGGGAGCAGTACTTC,CASSQAGTELGEQYF
.,once,TRBJ2-2,TRBV6-2/TRBV6-3,TGTGCCAGCAGCCGCGCTATCGGGGAGCTGTTTTTT,CASSRAIGELFF
TRBD2,.,TRBJ2-2,TRBV10-1,TGCGCCAGCAGTGCAGCCCCTAGCGGGGGTGGGGAGCTGTTTTTT,CASSAAPSGGGELFF
.,.,TRBJ1-1,TRBV11-3,TGTGCCAGCAGCCGTCTTGGGGAGACTGAAGCTTTCTTT,CASSRLGETEAFF
TRBD1,.,TRBJ2-1,TRBV18,TGTGCCAGCTCACCAACAGGGGGCTCCTACAATGAGCAGTTCTTC,CASSPTGGSYNEQFF
TRBD1,.,TRBJ2-5,TRBV4-1,TGCGCCAGCAGCCACACCCGGGACAGGGGCATTGTGGACCAGTACTTC,CASSHTRDRGIVDQYF
TRBD1,.,TRBJ1-2,TRBV3-1/TRBV3-2,TGTGCCAGCAGCCGTCAGGGGGCCTGTGGCTACACCTTC,CASSRQGACGYTF
.,.,TRBJ2-3,TRBV6-5,TGTGCCAGCAGTTCTGGGGGGCCCGCGGCGCAGTATTTT,CASSSGGPAAQYF
TRBD1,.,TRBJ2-2,TRBV5-6,TGTGCCAGCAGCCGGGACAGGGGGTTGACCGGGGAGCTGTTTTTT,CASSRDRGLTGELFF
.,.,TRBJ2-4,TRBV7-2,TGTGCCAGCAGCTCTTCCTTAACCTCAGGGGTCCCCAAAAACATTCAGTACTTC,CASSSSLTSGVPKNIQYF
.,once,TRBJ2-7,TRBV7-9,TGTGCCAGCGTCCCTGGAGGAGGGTCCCACGAGCAGTACTTC,CASVPGGGSHEQYF